Listed here is a single TCR beta chain. The germline gives CDR1 SGHNT, CDR2 YYREEE (reference sequence). V lost 3 bases and J lost 9, with 16 bases in between. The CDR3 runs 13 residues. The data derive from a study of blood T cell repertoires in COVID-19. Original methodology: Using reference gene primer amplification, nucleated cell counts were estimated. Sequencing was performed with immunoSEQ multiplex PCR; in TCRdb, only in-frame clones are kept and a portion is missing. V, J and clone size were drawn from that table, and D and trimming were deduced from the DNA. The sample consists of about 250,000 clones, under 85% of them appearing once.

The chain joins TRBV5-4 to TRBJ2-7, with D possibly being TRBD1 (6 bases). Source material: peripheral blood. The TCR was taken from a human donor in a cohort sampled during active COVID-19. The CDR3 DNA follows: TGTGCCAGCAGCTATGGGGGCGAAGCCATGCAGTACTTC. Translating gives CASSYGGEAMQYF.